This TCR beta chain was obtained from a study of CXCR3-negative and CXCR3-positive naive CD8 T cells. Broader study findings: Unlike memory cells, which differed, naive CXCR3-negative and CXCR3-positive cells had similar TRBV-TRBJ usage. CXCR3 expression partially decreased after cryopreservation; most assays used fresh PBMCs.

This CDR3 region has 11 residues. Germline V gene sequence: CDR1 LGHNT, CDR2 FRNRAP. Naive CD8+ T cells carried a CD45RO-CCR7+CD27+CD95- phenotype. TRB cDNA was prepared as libraries by UMI-labeled 5' RACE. TCRdb reprocessed the 5' RACE reads and keeps a single row for each CDR3 protein, giving no DNA. Recorded for this sample: 100,000 to 150,000 distinct CDR3 sequences. About this clonotype: Its antigen is as yet unknown.

The rearrangement joins TRBV12-5 to TRBJ2-1. Sequencing was carried out using naive CXCR3- CD8+ T cells from blood. Subset indicated: CD45RO-CCR7+CD27+CD95- naive CD8+ T cells lacking CXCR3 (TNR3-). This clonotype was obtained from a human donor in good health. Some clones in this sample may be carry-over from other donors' samples. The CDR3 spells CASGFRSEQFF.